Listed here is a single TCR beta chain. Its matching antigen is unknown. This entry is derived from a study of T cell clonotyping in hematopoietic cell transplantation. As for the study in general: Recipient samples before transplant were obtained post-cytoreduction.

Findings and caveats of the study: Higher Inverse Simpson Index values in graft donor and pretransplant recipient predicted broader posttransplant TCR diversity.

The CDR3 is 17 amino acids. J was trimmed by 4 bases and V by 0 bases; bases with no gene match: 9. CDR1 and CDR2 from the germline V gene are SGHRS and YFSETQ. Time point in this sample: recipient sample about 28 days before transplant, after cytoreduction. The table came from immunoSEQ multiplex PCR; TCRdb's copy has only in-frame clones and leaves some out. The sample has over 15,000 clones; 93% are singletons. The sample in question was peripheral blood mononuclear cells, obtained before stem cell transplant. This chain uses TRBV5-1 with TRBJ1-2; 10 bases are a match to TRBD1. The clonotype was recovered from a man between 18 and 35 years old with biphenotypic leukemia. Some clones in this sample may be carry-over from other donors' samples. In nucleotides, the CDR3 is TGCGCCAGCAGCTTGGGGACAGGGGGAAGTTGGGCCTATGGCTACACCTTC. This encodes CASSLGTGGSWAYGYTF.